A single TCR beta chain is shown here with its context. This clone came up once. This clone's antigen is unknown. No much larger clonotype is one base removed from it; base qualities were not supplied. This sample includes further DNA sequences coding for the same CDR3. Library method: the immunoSEQ multiplex PCR assay. Per the original workflow: A statistical classification framework was built to diagnose cytomegalovirus status from the catalog of TCR beta chain sequences. TCRdb retrieved this table from immuneACCESS and kept in-frame rearrangements only. Not all clones are present; in checked studies, unresolved V genes account for under half, and no reason is known for the remainder. V, J and clone size are those of that table, while D and trimming were read from the DNA. This sample lists 200,000 or so clones; around four fifths were detected once. Roughly 7% of the sample is taken by the ten largest.

The donors were included in the validation cohort of over a hundred subjects, a group kept apart from the approximately 670-subject first cohort. The sample belongs to a study of cytomegalovirus exposure and HLA in healthy donors (dated by TCRdb to 2016 to 2017). In the study overall: According to a later analysis, the approximately 120 validation repertoires were produced on the same platform as the roughly 700 repertoires of the first cohort. The study was designed to test whether signatures of past pathogen exposure could be identified by cataloging public T cell receptors. A separate validation cohort of 90 to 150 different subjects was used in addition to the 666-subject first cohort. To predict cytomegalovirus infection status, the study combined high-throughput TCR immunosequencing, statistical association of individual TCRs with disease status, and machine learning. Overall results and qualifications from the work: Most TCR sequences were seen in very few donors, while some public TCRs were found in many individuals. According to the authors, the approach could potentially be generalized to other disease states and immunological phenotypes. In vitro tests confirmed that three of the cytomegalovirus-associated TCR beta chains recognize cytomegalovirus antigens. The study listed approximately 150 TCR beta chains as associated with cytomegalovirus. A later analysis found that TCRs clustered in the first cohort also tended to co-occur in the 95 to 150 validation repertoires, with 94% of cluster scores above 0. Cytomegalovirus status was reported to be diagnosed by the classifier with high specificity and sensitivity in both the original and validation cohorts. A later analysis had no HLA typing for the validation cohort, so co-occurrence there was scored across all 120 or so repertoires.

There are 15 amino acids in the CDR3, from cysteine to phenylalanine inclusive. Left in the record is the CDR3 DNA by itself, 45 bases read in frame from the first base. V and J are trimmed by 4 bases and 4 bases, and the gene matches miss 8 bases of the junction. According to the germline V gene, CDR1 reads SGDLS and CDR2 reads YYNGEE. The clonotype comes from a man younger than 35 in good health and CMV-seropositive. Source material: PBMCs. The chain is assembled from TRBV9 and TRBJ2-1, with 7 bases in between that match TRBD1. The DNA sequence follows: TGTGCCAGCAGCCCCCGGACAGGAAATTACAATGAGCAGTTCTTC. Protein translation: CASSPRTGNYNEQFF.